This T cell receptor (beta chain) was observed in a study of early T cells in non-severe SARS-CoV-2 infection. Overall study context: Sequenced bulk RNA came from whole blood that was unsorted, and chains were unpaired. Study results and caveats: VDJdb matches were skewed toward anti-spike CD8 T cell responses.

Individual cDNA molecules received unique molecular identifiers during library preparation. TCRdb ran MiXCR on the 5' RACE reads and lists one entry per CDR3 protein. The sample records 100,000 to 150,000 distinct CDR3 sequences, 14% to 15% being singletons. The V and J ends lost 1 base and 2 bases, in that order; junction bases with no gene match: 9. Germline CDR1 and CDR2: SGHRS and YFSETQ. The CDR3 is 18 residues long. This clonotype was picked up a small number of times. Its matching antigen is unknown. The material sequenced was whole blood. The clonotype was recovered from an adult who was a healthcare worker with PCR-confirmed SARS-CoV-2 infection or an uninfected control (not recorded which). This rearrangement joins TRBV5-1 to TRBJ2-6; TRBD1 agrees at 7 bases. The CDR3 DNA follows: TGCGCCAGCAGCTTGCGAGGGACAGATCGAACTGGGGCCAACGTCCTGACTTTC. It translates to CASSLRGTDRTGANVLTF.